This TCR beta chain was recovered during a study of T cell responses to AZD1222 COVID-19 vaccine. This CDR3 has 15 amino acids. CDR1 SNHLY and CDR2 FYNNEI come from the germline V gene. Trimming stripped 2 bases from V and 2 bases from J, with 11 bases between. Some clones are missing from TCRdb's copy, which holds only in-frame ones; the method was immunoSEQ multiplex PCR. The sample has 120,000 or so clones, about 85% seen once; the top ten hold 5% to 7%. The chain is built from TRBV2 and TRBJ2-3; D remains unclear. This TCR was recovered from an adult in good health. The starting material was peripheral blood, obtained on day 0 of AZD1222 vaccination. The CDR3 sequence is CASSEIRLNTDTQYF. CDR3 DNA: TGTGCCAGCAGTGAAATTCGGCTAAACACAGATACGCAGTATTTT.